Listed below are T cell receptor beta chains from one sample, sequenced in a study of blood T cell repertoires in COVID-19. The data were produced by immunoSEQ multiplex PCR, yet TCRdb's version contains in-frame clones alone and is incomplete. The table records 240,000 or so clones, roughly 91% of them present only once. The sequencing input was peripheral blood. These receptor sequences come from a woman aged 40-49 years who had recovered from COVID-19. The CDR3 runs from the conserved cysteine through the conserved F or W. Each record gives: J gene, clone size, V gene, D gene, CDR3 DNA, CDR3 protein. A D gene is named only where the DNA matches it firmly. Not all rows give a size; the values are once, few, many and, for expanded clones, a class.

TRBJ2-2,.,TRBV11-2,.,TGTGCCAGCAGCCCCCAGGGCACCGGGGAGCTGTTTTTT,CASSPQGTGELFF
TRBJ2-1,once,TRBV10-3,TRBD2,TGTGCCACCGTTAGCGGGAGCTCCTACAATGAGCAGTTCTTC,CATVSGSSYNEQFF
TRBJ2-1,.,TRBV27,TRBD2,TGTGCCAGCAGTTTCGGGCTAGCGGGAGGGGGGTCCTACAATGAGCAGTTCTTC,CASSFGLAGGGSYNEQFF
TRBJ2-5,.,TRBV15,TRBD2,TGTGCCACCAGCCGAGGGACTAGCGGGAGCCAAGAGACCCAGTACTTC,CATSRGTSGSQETQYF
TRBJ2-7,.,TRBV7-8,TRBD2,TGTGCCAGCAGCCCCCGACTAGCGGGCGAGCAGTACTTC,CASSPRLAGEQYF
TRBJ1-2,.,TRBV5-8,TRBD1,TGTGCCAGCAGCTTGAGGACAGGGGTCTATGGCTACACCTTC,CASSLRTGVYGYTF
TRBJ2-3,.,TRBV30,TRBD2,TGTGCCTGGAGGGGGGGGGTCAGCACAGATACGCAGTATTTT,CAWRGGVSTDTQYF
TRBJ2-7,.,TRBV7-9,TRBD2,TGTGCCAGCAGCTTAAGGCCAGCGGGAGCGGGGTCCTACGAGCAGTACTTC,CASSLRPAGAGSYEQYF
TRBJ1-1,.,TRBV5-1,TRBD1,TGCGCCAGCAGCCTCCGGACAGGGGGCGCATTGGGTGAAGCTTTCTTT,CASSLRTGGALGEAFF
TRBJ2-5,.,TRBV19,TRBD2,TGTGCCAGTAGTATCGGGCGGGGGGAGACCCAGTACTTC,CASSIGRGETQYF
TRBJ1-4,many,TRBV4-3,TRBD1,TGCGCCAGCAGCCAATCCTCCGGGACAGGGAACGAAAAACTGTTTTTT,CASSQSSGTGNEKLFF
TRBJ2-3,.,TRBV6-5,.,TGTGCCAGCAGCCCCCGGACTACCCGCACAGATACGCAGTATTTT,CASSPRTTRTDTQYF
TRBJ2-3,.,TRBV5-1,.,TGCGCCAGCAGCTTGGGTTCCAGGAGCGGAGATACGCAGTATTTT,CASSLGSRSGDTQYF
TRBJ2-5,.,TRBV2,TRBD1,TGTGCCAGCAATCCCCAGGGACAGGGTGAGACCCAGTACTTC,CASNPQGQGETQYF
TRBJ2-5,.,TRBV7-6,TRBD1,TGTGCCAGCAGCCTAGACAGGGGCCAAGAGACCCAGTACTTC,CASSLDRGQETQYF
TRBJ2-4,.,TRBV6-2/TRBV6-3,.,TGTGCCAGCAGTTACGCGGAGGGAGCGAAACTAGCCAAAAACATTCAGTACTTC,CASSYAEGAKLAKNIQYF
TRBJ2-7,.,TRBV11-1,TRBD2,TGTGCCAGCAGCGTCCGGGGGGGCAGGACAACCTACGAGCAGTACTTC,CASSVRGGRTTYEQYF
TRBJ2-1,.,TRBV19,TRBD1,TGTGCCAGTAGTACGGACAGGGCAAGGGAGCAGTTCTTC,CASSTDRAREQFF
TRBJ2-1,.,TRBV27,TRBD2,TGTGCCAGCAGTTTCCCGACTAGCGGGGGTTACAATGAGCAGTTCTTC,CASSFPTSGGYNEQFF
TRBJ2-2,.,TRBV11-3,.,TGTGCCAGCAGCTTAGATGGGGGGTCCACCGGGGAGCTGTTTTTT,CASSLDGGSTGELFF
TRBJ2-1,.,TRBV4-1,.,TGCGCCAGCAGCCCCGGCGGACAGCAGCAGTTCTTC,CASSPGGQQQFF
TRBJ1-5,.,TRBV7-2,.,TGTGCCAGCAGCCCCGCTGGGGGGGGGATGGGCAATCAGCCCCAGCATTTT,CASSPAGGGMGNQPQHF
TRBJ1-1,.,TRBV9,TRBD1,TGTGCCAGCAGCGCCAGTTTACAGGGGAACGCTGAAGCTTTCTTT,CASSASLQGNAEAFF
TRBJ2-4,.,TRBV20-1,.,TGCAGTGCCCCCTGGGCAAACATTCAGTACTTC,CSAPWANIQYF
TRBJ1-2,.,TRBV5-1,TRBD1,TGCGCCAGCAGCCTAGGGACAGCGTCTAACTATGGCTACACCTTC,CASSLGTASNYGYTF
TRBJ1-2,.,TRBV19,.,TGTGCCAGTAGTATTCCCCGGGCAGGGGCCTATGGCTACACCTTC,CASSIPRAGAYGYTF
TRBJ2-5,.,TRBV6-5,.,TGTGCCAGCACCCCTGGGGGGAACCAAGAGACCCAGTACTTC,CASTPGGNQETQYF
TRBJ2-1,few,TRBV11-3,TRBD2,TGTGCCAGCAGCTTAGCTGGGTCGTTTACTAGCGGGAGAAGAGGAGAGCAGTTCTTC,CASSLAGSFTSGRRGEQFF
TRBJ1-5,.,TRBV19,TRBD1,TGTGCCAGTAGTATGGGGACAGTCAATCAGCCCCAGCATTTT,CASSMGTVNQPQHF
TRBJ1-1,.,TRBV4-2,TRBD1,TGTGCCAGCAGCCAAGATCGGGGACAGGGGGCGGGGACTGAAGCTTTCTTT,CASSQDRGQGAGTEAFF
TRBJ1-2,.,TRBV5-1,TRBD1,TGCGCCAGCACCCCCGGGGGGACAGGGTCCTATGGCTACACCTTC,CASTPGGTGSYGYTF
TRBJ1-1,.,TRBV4-3,.,TGCGCCAGCAGCCGAACGACTGGGAGCACTGAAGCTTTCTTT,CASSRTTGSTEAFF
TRBJ1-6,.,TRBV7-2,.,TGTGCCAGCAGCTTCACGGTTCGTCACCTCCACTTT,CASSFTVRHLHF
TRBJ1-2,once,TRBV5-8,.,TGTGCCAGCAGCTCCGACGGGAGTTTGTGGGATGGCTACACCTTC,CASSSDGSLWDGYTF
TRBJ1-6,.,TRBV9,.,TGTGCCAGCAGCGCCGGGAGGAATTCACCCCTCCACTTT,CASSAGRNSPLHF
TRBJ2-2,few,TRBV13,TRBD2,TGTGCCAGCAGCTTAGGCCTCCTTGGCGGGAGGCGAACCGGGGAGCTGTTTTTT,CASSLGLLGGRRTGELFF
TRBJ1-2,.,TRBV27,TRBD1,TGTGCCAGCAGTCTGGGGACAGGACCCCCGATATATGGCTACACCTTC,CASSLGTGPPIYGYTF
TRBJ1-2,.,TRBV28,.,TGTGCCAGCAAAGTCCCAGGGCCGAACTATGGCTACACCTTC,CASKVPGPNYGYTF
TRBJ2-7,.,TRBV7-9,TRBD2,TGTGCCAGCAGCTCCCCGGGACTAGCGAACGGCGAGCAGTACTTC,CASSSPGLANGEQYF
TRBJ2-5,.,TRBV5-6,.,TGTGCCAGCAGCTTTGTGGTAGCCCGCCAAGAGACCCAGTACTTC,CASSFVVARQETQYF
TRBJ1-4,few,TRBV19,TRBD1,TGTGCCAGTAGTACAGGGACAGGGGGGAATGAAAAACTGTTTTTT,CASSTGTGGNEKLFF
TRBJ2-7,.,TRBV19,TRBD2,TGTGCCAGTACCGTTAGCGGGAGTCCTTACTACGAGCAGTACTTC,CASTVSGSPYYEQYF
TRBJ2-3,.,TRBV6-5,.,TGTGCCACCAGACGCACAGGGTCCCGGGGAGATACGCAGTATTTT,CATRRTGSRGDTQYF
TRBJ1-6,.,TRBV4-2,TRBD1,TGTGCCAGCAGCCGTAGGAAAGCCGGGACAGGGGATAGCTCCTATAATTCACCCCTCCACTTT,CASSRRKAGTGDSSYNSPLHF
TRBJ2-3,.,TRBV14,TRBD2,TGTGCCAGCAGCCAAGATAGCGGGGGTTGGGCAGATACGCAGTATTTT,CASSQDSGGWADTQYF
TRBJ2-7,.,TRBV30,TRBD2,TGTGCCTGGAGGCCGGGACTAGCGGACAGCTACGAGCAGTACTTC,CAWRPGLADSYEQYF
TRBJ2-4,.,TRBV29-1,.,TGCAGCGCACGGACAGGGAGGGACATTCAGTACTTC,CSARTGRDIQYF
TRBJ2-2,.,TRBV29-1,.,TGCAGCGTTGAAGGGCCCCCGAACACCGGGGAGCTGTTTTTT,CSVEGPPNTGELFF
TRBJ2-7,.,TRBV5-1,TRBD2,TGCGCCAGCAGCCCCGGGGGGGCGTCCTACGAGCAGTACTTC,CASSPGGASYEQYF
TRBJ2-7,.,TRBV6-5,TRBD2,TGTGCCAGCAGAGGCCTAGCGGGGAGCTCCTACGAGCAGTACTTC,CASRGLAGSSYEQYF
TRBJ1-1,.,TRBV19,TRBD1,TGTGCCAGTAGGTGGACAGGGGGGGCGAACACTGAAGCTTTCTTT,CASRWTGGANTEAFF
TRBJ2-3,.,TRBV2,TRBD2,TGTGCCAGCAGTGACGGGGGGGATACGCAGTATTTT,CASSDGGDTQYF
TRBJ2-3,.,TRBV19,.,TGTGCCAGTAGCCCCCCAGGGCACGATACGCAGTATTTT,CASSPPGHDTQYF
TRBJ1-1,.,TRBV18,.,TGTGCCAGCTCACCAAGGGACACAACAATTAACACTGAAGCTTTCTTT,CASSPRDTTINTEAFF
TRBJ1-1,.,TRBV7-8,TRBD1,TGTGCCAGCACCCAGGAGACAGGGTTGAACACTGAAGCTTTCTTT,CASTQETGLNTEAFF